The next 21 T cell receptor beta chains were all read from a single sample in a study of blood T cells in healthy people across ages. For the second PCR, which ran for roughly 7 to 11 cycles, a sample-barcoded 5' primer and a J-beta primer mix were used. MiXCR, applied by TCRdb to the 5' RACE reads, yields one record per CDR3 protein. The table lists over 1,300,000 distinct CDR3 sequences, almost 60% of them singletons. The source material was blood. Receptors originate from a man aged 18 to 35 in good health.

The chain is built from TRBV27 and TRBJ1-5; TRBD1 matches at 7 bases. J gave up 3 bases and V 6 bases, and 8 bases lay outside the gene matches. Germline CDR1 is MNHEY and CDR2 is SMNVEV (reference sequence). The CDR3 totals 15 residues. CDR3 nucleotide sequence: TGTGCCAGCAGCGAGACAGGGTTTGCCAATCAGCCCCAGCATTTT. Translation: CASSETGFANQPQHF.

In its sample, this clonotype was seen a few times. V gene TRBV27 combines with J gene TRBJ1-2; maybe TRBD1 (6 bases). This CDR3 is 15 amino acids long. The V end lost 5 bases, the J end lost 3 bases, and 16 bases lay between the germline ends. Looked up from germline, CDR1 is MNHEY and CDR2 is SMNVEV (reference sequence). CDR3 region: CASSLGRGAYYGYTF. The CDR3 coding sequence is TGTGCCAGCAGTCTTGGCAGGGGCGCATACTATGGCTACACCTTC.

Concerning this clonotype itself: This likely came from a read error, as a far larger clone is one base away. The chain combines TRBV11-2 with TRBJ2-5; the D gene could be TRBD1 or TRBD2 (5 bases each). Judging by the DNA end, TRBJ2-7 fits better; the J call may be wrong. CDR3 length equals 12 residues. Germline assignment: CDR1 SGHAT and CDR2 FQNNGV. As DNA, the CDR3 is TGTGTCAGCAGCTTGGGACGATACGAGCAGTACTTC. Its protein product is CVSSLGRYEQYF.

The chain joins TRBV6-2 or TRBV6-3 to TRBJ2-5; possibly TRBD1 or TRBD2 for D (5 bases each). The V and J ends lost 8 bases and 9 bases respectively, with 13 bases between them. The CDR3 has 11 residues. Germline V gene lookup returns CDR1 MNHEY and CDR2 SVGEGT. CDR3 sequence: CASGTRSAQYF. CDR3 nucleotides: TGTGCCAGCGGGACGAGGTCGGCCCAGTACTTC.

The CDR3 coding sequence is TGCAGTGCTGAGGAACAGGGGGTCGGTGATGAGCAGTTCTTC. It encodes CSAEEQGVGDEQFF. The chain couples TRBV20-1 to TRBJ2-1, with TRBD1 identical over 8 bases. Trimming removed 5 bases from V and 8 bases from J; junction bases left unmatched: 11. The germline gives CDR1 DFQATT, CDR2 SNEGSKA (reference sequence). The CDR3 runs 14 residues.

This clonotype was seen more than once but under ten times. V is TRBV12-3 or TRBV12-4 and J is TRBJ2-3, with D unresolved. The CDR3 runs to 13 residues. Trimming removed 7 bases at V and 2 bases at J, with 10 bases between. CDR3 DNA sequence: TGTGCCAGCACCTACCGGTTCACAGATACGCAGTATTTT. Protein sequence: CASTYRFTDTQYF.

The V call is TRBV7-9, the J call TRBJ2-1, with TRBD2 as a possible D gene (5 bases). CDR3 length: 13 amino acids. Germline values: CDR1 SEHNR, CDR2 FQNEAQ (reference sequence). The V gene lost 10 bases and the J gene lost 1 base, with 11 bases spanning the gap. CDR3 DNA: TGTGCCACTAGGACGGGGTCCTACAATGAGCAGTTCTTC. Translation: CATRTGSYNEQFF.

Note on this clonotype: Relative to the germline gene, one junction end is altered; a read error may explain this. The gene calls are TRBV4-1 and TRBJ2-3, with TRBD2 as a possible D gene (5 bases). This CDR3 contains 16 residues. CDR1 MGHRA and CDR2 YSYEKL come from the germline V gene. The CDR3 DNA reads as TGCGCCAGTAGCCAAGCCACACTAGTGGTTACAGATACGCAGTATTTT. This translates into CASSQATLVVTDTQYF.

The rearrangement uses TRBV14 and TRBJ2-7; perhaps TRBD1 as D (6 bases). The J call may be faulty, since TRBJ2-5 better matches the DNA end. Germline V CDR1 and CDR2: SGHDN, FVKESK. The CDR3 is made up of 17 amino acids. As DNA, the CDR3 is TGTGCCAGCAGCCAAGATCCCGCAGGGGTTTTGGAAGAGACCCAGTACTTC. It codes for CASSQDPAGVLEETQYF.

The chain is built from TRBV4-1 and TRBJ2-5; D possibly corresponds to TRBD1 (5 bases). CDR1 is MGHRA, CDR2 YSYEKL, per germline. This CDR3 has 16 residues. The V gene lost 0 bases and the J gene lost 3 bases, with 14 bases spanning the gap. The CDR3: CASSQDEEQAEETQYF. The CDR3 coding sequence is TGCGCCAGCAGCCAAGATGAAGAACAGGCAGAAGAGACCCAGTACTTC.

This chain uses TRBV4-2 with TRBJ2-7, with 7 bases identical to TRBD1. This CDR3 contains 16 residues. V lost 0 bases, J lost 3 bases, and 8 bases stayed unmatched. The germline V gene encodes CDR1 LGHNA and CDR2 YNFKEQ. CDR3 in amino acids: CASSQDADRIFYEQYF. The CDR3, as DNA: TGTGCCAGCAGCCAAGATGCGGACAGGATTTTCTACGAGCAGTACTTC.

V and J are TRBV14 and TRBJ2-7; 7 nucleotides match TRBD2. The J call may be wrong; the DNA end is better matched by TRBJ2-5. CDR3 length: 15 residues. Germline CDR1 and CDR2: SGHDN and FVKESK. The CDR3 DNA is TGTGCCAGCAGCCAAGGTTCAGCGGGGCGGAAGACCCAGTACTTC. It specifies CASSQGSAGRKTQYF.

The rearrangement uses TRBV29-1 and TRBJ2-1; the D call may be TRBD1 or TRBD2 (6 bases each). The V end lost 2 bases, the J end lost 6 bases, and 11 bases lay between the germline ends. The length of the CDR3 is 13 residues. Germline V CDR1 and CDR2: SQVTM, ANQGSEA. CDR3 sequence: CSVESEGGNEQFF. DNA of the CDR3: TGCAGCGTTGAATCGGAGGGGGGCAATGAGCAGTTCTTC.

The rearrangement joins TRBV6-5 to TRBJ2-3; unclear D gene. V dropped 10 bases and J dropped 10 bases, with 18 bases sitting between them. Germline CDR1 MNHEY, CDR2 SVGAGI. This CDR3 region has 12 residues. The CDR3 loop reads CATRCSGRPQYF. CDR3 in DNA: TGTGCCACCAGATGTTCCGGACGCCCGCAGTATTTT.

The chain has TRBV5-1 and TRBJ2-1; a possible D gene is TRBD1 (5 bases). The germline V and J ends were trimmed by 4 bases and 3 bases, with 14 bases remaining between them. Germline V gene data show CDR1 as SGHRS and CDR2 as YFSETQ. CDR3 length equals 15 residues. CDR3 sequence reads: CASSRDMGHYNEQFF. CDR3 in DNA: TGCGCCAGCAGCCGCGACATGGGGCACTACAATGAGCAGTTCTTC.

The rearrangement links TRBV29-1 to TRBJ2-3, with 8 bases that match TRBD1. CDR1 SQVTM and CDR2 ANQGSEA come from the germline V gene. CDR3 size: 14 residues. With V trimmed by 7 bases and J by 6 bases, 12 bases remained unmatched. The CDR3 sequence: CSGSDRDVGDTQYF. The CDR3 DNA is TGCAGCGGATCGGACAGGGATGTTGGGGATACGCAGTATTTT.

V usage is TRBV12-3 or TRBV12-4 and J usage is TRBJ1-1; D may be TRBD1 (5 bases). The CDR3 spans 15 residues. V lost 3 bases and J lost 4, with 15 bases in between. CDR3 in DNA: TGTGCCAGCAGTTTTCCAAGACCCCAGGGCACTGAAGCTTTCTTT. As protein: CASSFPRPQGTEAFF.

The chain joins TRBV7-9 to TRBJ2-1; no firm D call. The CDR3 is made up of 15 amino acids. V gave up 3 bases and J gave up 0 bases, with 9 bases separating them. CDR1 is SEHNR and CDR2 is FQNEAQ in the germline V gene (reference sequence). This CDR3 is CASSFGPLSYNEQFF. CDR3 nucleotides: TGTGCCAGCAGCTTTGGCCCTCTCTCCTACAATGAGCAGTTCTTC.

The rearrangement uses TRBV7-9 and TRBJ2-7, with no clear D. This CDR3 is 15 amino acids long. The germline V gene encodes CDR1 SEHNR and CDR2 FQNEAQ (reference sequence). Trimming took 5 bases from V and 3 from J, leaving 17 bases between them. CDR3 sequence reads: CASSLLGPYVYEQYF. CDR3 DNA sequence: TGTGCCAGCAGCCTACTGGGTCCTTACGTCTACGAGCAGTACTTC.

CDR3 sequence: CSASPSGSHQPQHF. The CDR3 DNA sequence: TGCAGTGCTAGCCCCTCCGGGAGCCATCAGCCCCAGCATTTT. The V call is TRBV20-1, the J call TRBJ1-5; D is unresolved. The CDR3 length is 14 residues. Germline V gene lookup returns CDR1 DFQATT and CDR2 SNEGSKA (reference sequence). Deletions cut 3 bases from V and 5 bases from J, with 14 bases between.

There are a few counts of this clonotype. This sequence joins TRBV6-5 and TRBJ2-3; unclear D gene. Trimming stripped 4 bases from V and 2 bases from J, with 7 bases between. The CDR3 is made up of 13 amino acids. Germline loops: CDR1 MNHEY, CDR2 SVGAGI. The CDR3 region has the DNA TGTGCCAGCAGTTTTGGCTACACAGATACGCAGTATTTT. As protein: CASSFGYTDTQYF.